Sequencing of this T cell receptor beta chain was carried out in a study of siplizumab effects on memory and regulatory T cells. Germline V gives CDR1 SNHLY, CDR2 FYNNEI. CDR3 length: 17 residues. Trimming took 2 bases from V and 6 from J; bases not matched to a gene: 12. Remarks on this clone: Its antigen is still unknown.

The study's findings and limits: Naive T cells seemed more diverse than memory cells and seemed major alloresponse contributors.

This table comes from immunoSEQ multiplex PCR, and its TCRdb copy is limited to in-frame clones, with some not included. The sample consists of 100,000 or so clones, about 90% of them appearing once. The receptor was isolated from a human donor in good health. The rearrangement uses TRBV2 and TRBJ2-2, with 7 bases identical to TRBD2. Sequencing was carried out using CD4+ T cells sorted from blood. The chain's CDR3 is CASSEFGTTISPGELFF. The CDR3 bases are TGTGCCAGCAGTGAATTTGGGACTACGATTTCTCCCGGGGAGCTGTTTTTT. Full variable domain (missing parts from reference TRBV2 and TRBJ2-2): EPEVTQTPSHQVTQMGQEVILRCVPISNHLYFYWYRQILGQKVEFLVSFYNNEISEKSEIFDDQFSVERPDGSNFTLKIRSTKLEDSAMYFCASSEFGTTISPGELFFGEGSRLTVL.